This T cell receptor beta chain was retrieved from a study of shared clonotypes between healthy human individuals. As concerns this clone: Antigen: not known.

The CDR3 sequence is 15 residues long. The V and J ends lost 4 bases and 2 bases, in that order; junction bases with no gene match: 7. Germline values: CDR1 SGHVS, CDR2 FNYEAQ. Findings and limits, study-wide: Non-shared clonotypes had lower generation probabilities than clonotypes shared by all four sorted-subset donors. Clonotype sharing among donors was expected to depend on sequencing depth.

Replicate sorted-subset PCRs were loaded with around 0.2 ug DNA, roughly 33,000 T cell genomes. Measured with immunoSEQ multiplex PCR; TCRdb has only the in-frame clones, and not every one. The sample records fewer than 1 million clones, about 96% being singletons. Naive CD8 cells comprised CD45RO-negative, CCR7-positively selected cells, excluding terminally differentiated effector memory CD45RA+ cells. Nashville, Tennessee was home to all donors, who were Caucasian adults. V gene TRBV7-6 combines with J gene TRBJ2-7; TRBD2 matches at 8 bases. This TCR was recovered from a man aged 30 to 39 in good health. Sequencing was done on a sample of naive CD8+ T cells sorted from blood. CDR3 amino acids: CASSSRAGDAYEQYF. The CDR3 DNA reads as TGTGCCAGCAGCTCACGAGCGGGAGACGCCTACGAGCAGTACTTC.